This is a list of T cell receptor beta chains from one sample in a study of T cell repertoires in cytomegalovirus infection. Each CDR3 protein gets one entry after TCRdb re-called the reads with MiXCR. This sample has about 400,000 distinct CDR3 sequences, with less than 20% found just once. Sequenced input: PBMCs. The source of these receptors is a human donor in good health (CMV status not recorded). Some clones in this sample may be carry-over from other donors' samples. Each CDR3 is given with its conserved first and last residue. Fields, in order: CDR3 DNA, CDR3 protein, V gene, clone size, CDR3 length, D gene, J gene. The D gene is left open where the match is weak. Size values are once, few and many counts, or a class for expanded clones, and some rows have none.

TGCGCCAGCAGCTTGGACGTTTCAATCACCGGGGAGCTGTTTTTT | CASSLDVSITGELFF | TRBV5-1 | few | 15 | - | TRBJ2-2
TGTGCCAGCAGCCACGCCCTAGGAGTCCAAGAGACCCAGTACTTC | CASSHALGVQETQYF | TRBV14 | - | 15 | - | TRBJ2-5
TGTGCCAGCAGTGAAGGGACAGGGGGTCCTAAAGAGACCCAGTACTTC | CASSEGTGGPKETQYF | TRBV2 | few | 16 | TRBD1 | TRBJ2-5
TGTGCCAGCAGCGTAAACAGGGGCCCCCAAGAGACCCAGTACTTC | CASSVNRGPQETQYF | TRBV9 | few | 15 | TRBD1 | TRBJ2-5
TGTGCCAGCAGCCAACTCTACAGGGAACAAGAGACCCAGTACTTC | CASSQLYREQETQYF | TRBV4-2 | many | 15 | - | TRBJ2-5
TGTGCCAGCAGCTTAGGACCAGGGTTAAACTATGGCTACACCTTC | CASSLGPGLNYGYTF | TRBV7-2 | - | 15 | - | TRBJ1-2
TGTGCCAGCAGCTTAGAACTAGCGGGGGTTGGCGGGGAGCTGTTTTTT | CASSLELAGVGGELFF | TRBV7-2 | - | 16 | TRBD2 | TRBJ2-2
TGTGCCAGCAGCTTAGCGGAGGGTGTCCGGGGGACCCAGTACTTC | CASSLAEGVRGTQYF | TRBV7-2 | many | 15 | - | TRBJ2-5
TGTGCCAGCAGCAAAGAGCGGGCCGGGGATACGCAGTATTTT | CASSKERAGDTQYF | TRBV7-2 | many | 14 | - | TRBJ2-3
TGCAGTGCTAGACCCTGGACTAGCGGCAAACCCCTCTACGAGCAGTACTTC | CSARPWTSGKPLYEQYF | TRBV20-1 | few | 17 | TRBD2 | TRBJ2-7
TGTGCCAGCCGCCACAGGGGGTACGAAAAACTGTTTTTT | CASRHRGYEKLFF | TRBV3-1 | few | 13 | TRBD1 | TRBJ1-4
TGTGCCACCAGCAGTTGGAAGTCGACCAGGGTGAACACTGAAGCTTTCTTT | CATSSWKSTRVNTEAFF | TRBV15 | - | 17 | - | TRBJ1-1
TGTGCCAGCAGCTCGAGGGGGGGGCCCTACGAGCAGTACTTC | CASSSRGGPYEQYF | TRBV7-2 | many | 14 | - | TRBJ2-7
TGTGCCAGCAGCCAGGAAGCAAACCTGGGACAGGGCCAAGCTTTCTTT | CASSQEANLGQGQAFF | TRBV4-2 | many | 16 | TRBD1 | TRBJ1-1
TGCAGCGTACGGGACAGCACAGATACGCAGTATTTT | CSVRDSTDTQYF | TRBV29-1 | - | 12 | - | TRBJ2-3
TGTGCCAGCAGTCATCCGACAGAGTACCAAGAGACCCAGTACTTC | CASSHPTEYQETQYF | TRBV12-3/TRBV12-4 | many | 15 | - | TRBJ2-5
TGTGCCAGCCGGGGCGAGGTTGGCTACACCTTC | CASRGEVGYTF | TRBV7-2 | many | 11 | - | TRBJ1-2
TGTGCCAGCAGCTTAAGGGACAGGGGGCTTGGGGCCAACGTCCTGACTTTC | CASSLRDRGLGANVLTF | TRBV7-9 | - | 17 | TRBD1 | TRBJ2-6
TGTGCCAGCAGTTATGGGTTCTTTCAGACCCAGTACTTC | CASSYGFFQTQYF | TRBV6-1 | - | 13 | - | TRBJ2-5
TGTGCCAGCAGCTTAAATGCCGGCTCCTACGAGCAGTACTTC | CASSLNAGSYEQYF | TRBV7-8 | - | 14 | - | TRBJ2-7
TGTGCCAGTACCCGGGGGCAGAATAGCAATCAGCCCCAGCATTTT | CASTRGQNSNQPQHF | TRBV19 | - | 15 | - | TRBJ1-5
TGTGCCAGCAGGCTCCCCACGGGGGGCACAGATACGCAGTATTTT | CASRLPTGGTDTQYF | TRBV7-2 | - | 15 | - | TRBJ2-3
TGTGCCAGCAGCCCCCCTCCGAGGACAGGGATCTTCGGGGAGCTGTTTTTT | CASSPPPRTGIFGELFF | TRBV7-3 | - | 17 | TRBD1 | TRBJ2-2
TGTACCAGCAGCAGACAGGCTAACTATGGCTACACCTTC | CTSSRQANYGYTF | TRBV7-4 | - | 13 | - | TRBJ1-2
TGTGCCAGCAGCCCGGAGACAGGGGGCTTAGGGAATGAGCAGTTCTTC | CASSPETGGLGNEQFF | TRBV7-9 | - | 16 | TRBD1 | TRBJ2-1
TGTGCCACAAGGACAGGGCGTGGTGAGCAGTTCTTC | CATRTGRGEQFF | TRBV28 | many | 12 | TRBD1 | TRBJ2-1
TGTGCCAGTAGACCCGACCAACCCCTCAACACCGGGGAGCTGTTTTTT | CASRPDQPLNTGELFF | TRBV19 | few | 16 | - | TRBJ2-2
TGTGCCAGCAGCCACGGGCCGGGGTTCCACAATGAGCAGTTCTTC | CASSHGPGFHNEQFF | TRBV6-2/TRBV6-3 | - | 15 | - | TRBJ2-1
TGTGCCAGTAGTGAGGGGGGAGGCGGAGCCTCCTACGAGCAGTACTTC | CASSEGGGGASYEQYF | TRBV19 | - | 16 | - | TRBJ2-7
TGTGCCAGTAGTTATTCGCGGGACCGACCCACTCAGTTCTTC | CASSYSRDRPTQFF | TRBV19 | - | 14 | - | TRBJ2-1
TGCGCCAGCAGCTCGGGGTCGCTCGCCTACGAGCAGTACTTC | CASSSGSLAYEQYF | TRBV5-1 | few | 14 | - | TRBJ2-7
TGTGCCAGCAGTTTAAAGGGGACAGGAGAACAGCCCCAGCATTTT | CASSLKGTGEQPQHF | TRBV12-3/TRBV12-4 | few | 15 | TRBD1 | TRBJ1-5
TGTGCCAGCAGCTTAGCGGGGGCTTTCGCCGGGGAGCTGTTTTTT | CASSLAGAFAGELFF | TRBV7-2 | many | 15 | - | TRBJ2-2
TGTGCCAGCTCACGACAGGACAATCAGCCCCAGCATTTT | CASSRQDNQPQHF | TRBV18 | few | 13 | - | TRBJ1-5
TGTGCCAGCTCAGCTAAAGGTGGAGGAGGAGAGACCCAGTACTTC | CASSAKGGGGETQYF | TRBV18 | - | 15 | - | TRBJ2-5
TGTGCCAGCAGCTTTCGGCGGGGGACCTACGAGCAGTACTTC | CASSFRRGTYEQYF | TRBV7-2 | many | 14 | TRBD2 | TRBJ2-7
TGCAGTGGCCGGGACTATCTCACAGATACGCAGTATTTT | CSGRDYLTDTQYF | TRBV20-1 | - | 13 | TRBD2 | TRBJ2-3
TGTGCCATCAGCGAGGACAGATCCTACGAGCAGTACTTC | CAISEDRSYEQYF | TRBV10-3 | - | 13 | - | TRBJ2-7
TGCAGTGCCTCAATAGGTGGCCGGGGCACAGATACGCAGTATTTT | CSASIGGRGTDTQYF | TRBV20-1 | - | 15 | - | TRBJ2-3
TGCAGCGTTGAAAGAACACCGAACACTGAAGCTTTCTTT | CSVERTPNTEAFF | TRBV29-1 | - | 13 | - | TRBJ1-1
TGTGCCAGCAGTCTTAGCGGGCCTAGCACAGATACGCAGTATTTT | CASSLSGPSTDTQYF | TRBV6-6 | - | 15 | TRBD2 | TRBJ2-3
TGTGCTAGTGGTTTGGTAATTCGACCGGGACAGGGGGTATCATCACCCCTCCACTTT | CASGLVIRPGQGVSSPLHF | TRBV12-5 | many | 19 | TRBD1 | TRBJ1-6
TGTGCCAGCAGCCGGAGTACAGGGCGGGAAGAGACCCAGTACTTC | CASSRSTGREETQYF | TRBV7-2 | many | 15 | - | TRBJ2-5
TGTGCCACCAGTGAAGGGGCCCCGCAAGAGACCCAGTACTTC | CATSEGAPQETQYF | TRBV24-1 | - | 14 | - | TRBJ2-5
TGTGCCAGCAGCCCTCCCTCTAGCATCAATGAGCAGTTCTTC | CASSPPSSINEQFF | TRBV7-2 | many | 14 | - | TRBJ2-1
TGTGCCAGCAGCAACCGGGAGTCCGAGACCCAGTACTTC | CASSNRESETQYF | TRBV5-4 | - | 13 | - | TRBJ2-5
TGTGCCAGCAGCCAGGCTGTTAGCGGGGGTACCTACAATGAGCAGTTCTTC | CASSQAVSGGTYNEQFF | TRBV4-2 | few | 17 | TRBD2 | TRBJ2-1
TGTGCCACCCTCTCTTTGAGCTCCTACGAGCAGTACTTC | CATLSLSSYEQYF | TRBV6-5 | few | 13 | - | TRBJ2-7
TGTGCCAGCAGGAAATTTTGGAACACAAACACAGATACGCAGTATTTT | CASRKFWNTNTDTQYF | TRBV5-5 | many | 16 | - | TRBJ2-3
TGTGCCAGTTTCTCGTCTCTCGATTTTGAAGCTTTCTTT | CASFSSLDFEAFF | TRBV19 | - | 13 | - | TRBJ1-1
TGCAGTGCTCCGGGGGTGACAACAGATACGCAGTATTTT | CSAPGVTTDTQYF | TRBV20-1 | - | 13 | - | TRBJ2-3
TGTGCCAGCAGTCCCCTTCCGGCCCCAGAGTCTAATGAGCAGTTCTTC | CASSPLPAPESNEQFF | TRBV27 | few | 16 | - | TRBJ2-1
TGTGCCAGCAGCTTAGAAACAGGGAGGGGCATTCAGTACTTC | CASSLETGRGIQYF | TRBV7-2 | many | 14 | - | TRBJ2-4
TGTGCCAGCAGCCAATCGGAGGACTATGGCTACACCTTC | CASSQSEDYGYTF | TRBV4-2 | - | 13 | - | TRBJ1-2
TGTGCCAGCAGGACGCTCGGGACATCGACGAGAGAGCAGTACTTC | CASRTLGTSTREQYF | TRBV6-2/TRBV6-3 | many | 15 | - | TRBJ2-7